At least ten counts were recorded for the clone carrying this T cell receptor (beta chain). The antigen remains undetermined. This CDR3 spans 15 amino acids. The germline V gene has CDR1 MDHEN and CDR2 SYDVKM. Trimming removed 6 bases from V and 3 bases from J; junction bases left unmatched: 9. The data were obtained in a study of Graves' ophthalmopathy and Graves' hyperthyroidism. General study points: Blood also carried most expanded thyroid clonotypes exceeding 0.001 frequency. Progression of ophthalmopathy was predicted by the model with more than 70% sensitivity and 72% to 85% specificity.

The authors amplified TCR beta CDR3 regions, and they did so from RNA transcripts for repertoire sequencing. The first round was an RT-PCR with HTBI primers, and the second round was a multiplex PCR. MiXCR was run by TCRdb on the multiplex PCR reads, yielding one entry per CDR3 protein. The table shows 450,000 or so distinct CDR3 sequences, with under 15% occurring only once. Reliance was placed on clinical symptoms, serum thyroxine, TRAb, thyroid ultrasound and orbital computed tomography for diagnosis. PBMCs were isolated from an approximately 10 ml sample of fresh peripheral blood. V and J are TRBV28 and TRBJ2-7; 9 bases are shared with TRBD2. The receptor's source is a woman between 25 and 40 years old with Graves' ophthalmopathy. Source material: blood. The CDR3 DNA sequence: TGTGCCAGCAGCCTCGAAAGAGCGGGAGGCTACGAGCAGTACTTC. Translated: CASSLERAGGYEQYF.